The 24 T cell receptor beta chains below come from one sample, sequenced in a study of T cells after yellow fever vaccination. TCRdb called the 5' RACE reads again in MiXCR, with one record for every CDR3 protein. The sample consists of approximately 300,000 distinct CDR3 sequences, roughly a tenth of them appearing once. Sample: CD4+ T cells sorted from PBMCs, taken 45 days after the yellow fever booster vaccination. All receptors derive from a man aged 18 to 29 who received the YFV17D yellow fever vaccine.

The chain links TRBV25-1 to TRBJ2-3; D is possibly TRBD2 (6 bases). V dropped 1 base and J dropped 4 bases, with 12 bases sitting between them. This CDR3 has 15 residues. The germline gives CDR1 MGHDK, CDR2 SYGVNS. The CDR3 nucleotides are TGTGCCAGCAGTGAATTTAGCGGAAAGTCAGATACGCAGTATTTT. It specifies CASSEFSGKSDTQYF.

CDR3 amino acids: CASSLSINLGNQAFF. The CDR3 coding sequence is TGTGCCAGCAGTTTATCGATAAACTTGGGGAACCAAGCTTTCTTT. The chain combines TRBV27 with TRBJ1-1; D call uncertain. There are 15 residues in the CDR3. Trimming cost V 0 bases and J 9 bases, with 17 bases left between them. CDR1 MNHEY and CDR2 SMNVEV come from the germline V gene (reference sequence).

The sample holds many counts of this clonotype. The chain is built from TRBV5-1 and TRBJ2-7; D gene unclear. There are 12 residues in the CDR3. Trimming took off 2 bases at V and 0 bases at J, with 3 bases between the two ends. Germline CDR1 reads SGHRS; CDR2 reads YFSETQ. The CDR3 region is CASSLNSYEQYF. In DNA form, the CDR3 reads TGCGCCAGCAGCTTAAACTCCTACGAGCAGTACTTC.

The rearrangement uses TRBV5-1 and TRBJ1-2; D is unclear. Trimming took 7 bases from V and 5 from J, leaving 18 bases between them. This CDR3 has 14 amino acids. Germline V gene sequence: CDR1 SGHRS, CDR2 YFSETQ. Written as DNA, the CDR3 is TGCGCCAGCTCGCCGGGAGCCAATCAATATGGCTACACCTTC. Protein product: CASSPGANQYGYTF.

This clonotype was recorded many times. The chain employs TRBV23-1 and TRBJ2-6, with D perhaps assigned TRBD1 or TRBD2 (5 bases each). TRBV23-1 is identified as an open reading frame with a role that is uncertain. V lost 4 bases and J 0 bases, leaving 10 bases between the germline ends. The CDR3 has 16 amino acids. CDR3: CASSLGDGSGANVLTF. As DNA, the CDR3 is TGCGCCAGCAGTCTTGGGGACGGCTCTGGGGCCAACGTCCTGACTTTC.

The chain combines TRBV20-1 with TRBJ2-4; TRBD1 matches 7 bases. V lost 3 bases, J lost 5 bases, and 7 bases stayed unmatched. The CDR3 is 14 residues long. Germline lookup yields CDR1 DFQATT and CDR2 SNEGSKA (reference sequence). The CDR3 reads CSASYRGRQNIQYF. The CDR3 coding sequence is TGCAGTGCTAGCTACAGGGGAAGGCAAAACATTCAGTACTTC.

This clonotype has just a few counts. This chain uses TRBV5-1 with TRBJ2-1, with TRBD2 matching 9 bases. After removal of 4 bases from V and 2 bases from J, the junction contained 4 bases not matched to a gene. The CDR3 has 15 residues. Germline V gene lookup returns CDR1 SGHRS and CDR2 YFSETQ. The CDR3, as DNA: TGCGCCAGCAGCCCCGCGGGGGGGCCCTACAATGAGCAGTTCTTC. Its protein is CASSPAGGPYNEQFF.

This clonotype has a handful of counts. V usage is TRBV5-1 and J usage is TRBJ2-3; no clear D gene. This CDR3 region has 16 residues. Trimming shortened V by 0 bases and J by 0 bases, and 11 bases separated the two germline ends. The germline V gene encodes CDR1 SGHRS and CDR2 YFSETQ. The CDR3 sequence: CASSLGVVGSTDTQYF. Here the CDR3 DNA reads TGCGCCAGCAGCTTGGGCGTTGTGGGCAGCACAGATACGCAGTATTTT.

This chain connects TRBV3-1 to TRBJ1-2; D is possibly TRBD1 (5 bases). The CDR3 sequence is 13 residues long. V lost 4 bases and J 6 bases, leaving 12 bases between the germline ends. Germline values: CDR1 LGHDT, CDR2 YNNKEL (reference sequence). DNA for the CDR3: TGTGCCAGCAGCCTCGGGTTGGGGGATGGCTACACCTTC. Amino acids: CASSLGLGDGYTF.

The genes are TRBV4-1 and TRBJ2-5; a possible D gene is TRBD2 (6 bases). The CDR3 consists of 15 residues. The ends were cut back, 4 bases at V and 1 base at J, with 13 bases in the middle. Germline CDR1 is MGHRA and CDR2 is YSYEKL. The CDR3, as DNA: TGCGCCAGCAGCCGCGATGGACTAAGCCAAGAGACCCAGTACTTC. It encodes CASSRDGLSQETQYF.

This rearrangement joins TRBV6-4 to TRBJ2-5; 11 bases line up with TRBD2. V lost 11 bases to trimming and J lost 3 bases; unmatched junction nucleotides: 14. Germline CDR1 reads MRHNA; CDR2 reads SNTAGT. CDR3 length: 16 residues. CDR3 protein: CAAPRASGGPEETQYF. In nucleotides, the CDR3 is TGTGCCGCCCCCCGTGCTAGCGGGGGGCCAGAAGAGACCCAGTACTTC.

The chain is built from TRBV5-6 and TRBJ2-7; possible D gene TRBD1, 6 bases. V lost 4 bases, J lost 9 bases, and 20 bases lay in between. CDR1 and CDR2 (germline): SGHDT, YYEEEE. The CDR3 has 14 amino acids. The CDR3 region has the DNA TGTGCCAGCAGCCTCGGGACACCCTCAGGTGTGCAGTACGTC. Its protein is CASSLGTPSGVQYV.

V usage is TRBV15 and J usage is TRBJ1-2; D is uncertain. This CDR3 has 13 residues. V shed 5 bases and J shed 7 bases, with 14 bases lying between them. Germline CDR1 reads LNHNV; CDR2 reads YYDKDF (reference sequence). CDR3 coding DNA: TGTGCCACCAGCCCACGCCGACGGGGTGGCTACACCTTC. Translated, it gives CATSPRRRGGYTF.

This clonotype was detected a few times. The chain links TRBV7-2 to TRBJ1-4; D call uncertain. The CDR3 spans 14 residues. Germline V gene sequence: CDR1 SGHTA, CDR2 FQGNSA. Trimming removed 4 bases at V and 6 bases at J, with 12 bases between. The CDR3 loop is CASSSLGLDEKLFF. The CDR3 coding sequence is TGTGCCAGCAGCTCCCTAGGACTTGATGAAAAACTGTTTTTT. Based on the CDR3 plus reference TRBV7-2 and TRBJ1-4, the full variable domain is GAGVSQSPSNKVTEKGKDVELRCDPISGHTALYWYRQSLGQGLEFLIYFQGNSAPDKSGLPSDRFSAERTGGSVSTLTIQRTQQEDSAVYLCASSSLGLDEKLFFGSGTQLSVL.

This clonotype showed up just a few times. The chain combines TRBV3-1 with TRBJ2-7, with 8 bases aligning to TRBD2. CDR1 is LGHDT, CDR2 YNNKEL, per germline (reference sequence). The CDR3 is 12 amino acids. V shed 5 bases and J 6 bases; nucleotides not matched to a gene: 3. The CDR3 loop reads CASSFGGGEQYV. CDR3 bases: TGTGCCAGCAGCTTCGGGGGGGGCGAGCAGTACGTC.

This clonotype was detected a few times. The chain has TRBV11-2 and TRBJ2-1; 7 bases fit TRBD1. This CDR3 has 16 amino acids. Looked up from germline, CDR1 is SGHAT and CDR2 is FQNNGV. Unmatched junction bases numbered 6, after V lost 2 bases and J lost 2 bases. The CDR3 DNA is TGTGCCAGCAGCTTAAGTGGGGACAGAGCCTACAATGAGCAGTTCTTC. This encodes CASSLSGDRAYNEQFF.

This chain uses TRBV27 with TRBJ2-1, with 8 bases aligning to TRBD2. The CDR3 has 19 residues. Germline CDR1 MNHEY, CDR2 SMNVEV (reference sequence). Losses at the gene ends were 7 bases for V and 9 bases for J; bases not matched to a gene: 26. The CDR3 is CASTQGRGLAGPERGEQFF. CDR3 nucleotides: TGTGCCAGCACCCAGGGAAGAGGGCTAGCGGGCCCAGAGCGGGGTGAGCAGTTCTTC.

This clonotype has a handful of counts. This chain joins TRBV19 and TRBJ2-5; D gene unclear. CDR3 length: 16 residues. Germline V gene sequence: CDR1 LNHDA, CDR2 SQIVND (reference sequence). Trimming cost V 5 bases and J 0 bases, with 16 bases left between them. The CDR3 here is CASSPLRRGDQETQYF. CDR3 bases: TGTGCCAGTAGTCCCTTGCGGAGAGGAGACCAAGAGACCCAGTACTTC. Together with reference TRBV19 and TRBJ2-5, the CDR3 gives the full variable domain: DGGITQSPKYLFRKEGQNVTLSCEQNLNHDAMYWYRQDPGQGLRLIYYSQIVNDFQKGDIAEGYSVSREKKESFPLTVTSAQKNPTAFYLCASSPLRRGDQETQYFGPGTRLLVL.

This clonotype was counted between two and nine times. V is TRBV5-6 and J is TRBJ1-1; the D gene is possibly TRBD1 (5 bases). Germline V gives CDR1 SGHDT, CDR2 YYEEEE. Between the trimmed V and J ends, which lost 4 bases and 4 bases, there was a span of 17 bases. This CDR3 comprises 15 residues. In DNA form, the CDR3 reads TGTGCCAGCAGCCCGGGGTTTGGGGCAGGCACTGAAGCTTTCTTT. Residues: CASSPGFGAGTEAFF.

This clonotype was recorded a few times. The chain combines TRBV5-1 with TRBJ2-2; possibly TRBD1 for D (6 bases). Germline values: CDR1 SGHRS, CDR2 YFSETQ. There are 14 residues in the CDR3. Trimming pared 3 bases from V and 3 bases from J, leaving 9 bases between. The CDR3 nucleotides read TGCGCCAGCAGCTCACAGGGTCACACCGGGGAGCTGTTTTTT. Translation gives CASSSQGHTGELFF.

There are a few counts of this clonotype. The rearrangement uses TRBV25-1 and TRBJ2-5; 9 nucleotides line up with TRBD2. CDR3 length: 15 amino acids. Germline V gene data show CDR1 as MGHDK and CDR2 as SYGVNS. V shed 3 bases and J 1 base; nucleotides not matched to a gene: 3. CDR3 DNA: TGTGCCAGCAGTGACCTAGCGGGGCCCCAAGAGACCCAGTACTTC. This gives the protein CASSDLAGPQETQYF.

V gene TRBV21-1 combines with J gene TRBJ2-7; the table's D gene call, TRBD1, was not cross checked with the DNA. TRBV21-1 is marked as a pseudogene. This CDR3 is 15 amino acids long. The CDR3 region is CASSVRDRDPYEQYF. In DNA form, the CDR3 reads TGTGCCAGCAGCGTACGGGACAGGGACCCCTACGAGCAGTACTTC.

A few counts support this clonotype. This chain joins TRBV5-1 and TRBJ2-5, with TRBD1 matching over 9 bases. CDR1 is SGHRS and CDR2 is YFSETQ in the germline V gene. The CDR3 loop spans 14 amino acids. V lost 7 bases, J lost 3 bases, and 7 bases stayed unmatched. The CDR3 coding sequence is TGCGCCAGCGGACAGGGGCTTGGGGAAGAGACCCAGTACTTC. Translation: CASGQGLGEETQYF.

The DNA for the CDR3 is TGTGCCAGCAGCTTAGCAGGACAGGGCAATCAGCCCCAGCATTTT. Amino acids: CASSLAGQGNQPQHF. V gene TRBV7-6 combines with J gene TRBJ1-5; 7 bases align to TRBD1. The CDR3 is 15 amino acids. Looked up from germline, CDR1 is SGHVS and CDR2 is FNYEAQ. Trimming removed 0 bases from V and 2 bases from J; junction bases left unmatched: 1.